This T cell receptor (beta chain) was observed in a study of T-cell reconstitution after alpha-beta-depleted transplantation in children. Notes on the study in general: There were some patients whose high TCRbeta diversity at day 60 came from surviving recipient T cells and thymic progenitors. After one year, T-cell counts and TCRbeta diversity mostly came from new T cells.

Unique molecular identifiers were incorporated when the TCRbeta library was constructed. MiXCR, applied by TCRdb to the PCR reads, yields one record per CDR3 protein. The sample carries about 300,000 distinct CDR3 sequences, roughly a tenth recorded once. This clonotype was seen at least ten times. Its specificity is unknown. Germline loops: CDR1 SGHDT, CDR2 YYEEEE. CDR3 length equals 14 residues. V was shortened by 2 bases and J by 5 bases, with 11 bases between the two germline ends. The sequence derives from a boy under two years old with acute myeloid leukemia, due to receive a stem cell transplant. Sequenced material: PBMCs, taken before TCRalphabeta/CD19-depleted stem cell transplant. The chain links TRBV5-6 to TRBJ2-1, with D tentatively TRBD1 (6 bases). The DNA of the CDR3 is TGTGCCAGCAGCTTACCGCAGGGGAACAATGAGCAGTTCTTC. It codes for CASSLPQGNNEQFF.